This entry is about one TCR beta chain. Antigen unknown. CDR3 length: 17 residues. The J segment lost 2 bases and the V segment lost 2 bases, leaving 8 bases of the junction unmatched. Germline loops: CDR1 LGHNT, CDR2 FRNRAP. This sample stems from a study of cytomegalovirus exposure and HLA in healthy donors. Findings and limits, study-wide: According to the study, roughly 160 TCR beta chains were cytomegalovirus-associated. The dataset shows that most TCR sequences were rare, while some public TCRs occurred in many donors.

It was with 60 Vbeta and 13 Jbeta primers that the PCR ran. As originally analysed: In a later analysis, approximately 80 million unique TCR beta chains included roughly 11 million shared by two or more donors. Clones were read by immunoSEQ multiplex PCR, and TCRdb kept only the in-frame ones, dropping some. That table is the source of V, J and clone size, and D and trimming were worked out from the DNA. Among fewer than 90,000 clones listed, 75% to 80% were seen once. This rearrangement joins TRBV12-5 to TRBJ2-3; TRBD2 matches at 9 bases. Sequencing was done on a sample of PBMCs. The sequence was obtained from a female donor in good health and CMV-seronegative. CDR3 in amino acids: CASGLMLAGAYTDTQYF. DNA for the CDR3: TGTGCTAGTGGTTTGATGTTAGCGGGGGCCTACACAGATACGCAGTATTTT. Looking up the rest from reference TRBV12-5 and TRBJ2-3 gives the full variable domain: DARVTQTPRHKVTEMGQEVTMRCQPILGHNTVFWYRQTMMQGLELLAYFRNRAPLDDSGMPKDRFSAEMPDATLATLKIQPSEPRDSAVYFCASGLMLAGAYTDTQYFGPGTRLTVL.